Listed below are T cell receptor beta chains from one sample, sequenced in a study of T cell responses to AZD1222 COVID-19 vaccine. Profiled with immunoSEQ multiplex PCR; TCRdb holds only in-frame clones, not every one. The sample has 150,000 to 200,000 clones, 87% seen once. Sequences were derived from peripheral blood, sampled on day 0 of MenACWY control vaccination. All receptors come from an adult in good health. The CDR3 runs from the conserved cysteine through the conserved F or W. The D gene is left open where the match is weak. Only some rows state a clone size, as once, few, many or a class for expanded clones.

>TRBJ2-3|TRBV5-6|TRBD2|.
CASSLQRGGAGTQYF
TGTGCCAGCAGCCTCCAGCGGGGGGGGGCCGGTACGCAGTATTTT
>TRBJ2-1|TRBV9|TRBD2|.
CASSGSGAPYNEQFF
TGTGCCAGCAGCGGTAGCGGGGCCCCCTACAATGAGCAGTTCTTC
>TRBJ1-1|TRBV2|.|.
CASSEWGGAEAFF
TGTGCCAGCAGTGAATGGGGAGGAGCTGAAGCTTTCTTT
>TRBJ1-1|TRBV6-5|.|.
CASHMFKGRDTEAFF
TGTGCCAGCCATATGTTTAAGGGTCGGGACACTGAAGCTTTCTTT
>TRBJ1-2|TRBV4-1|.|.
CASSQELRANYGYTF
TGCGCCAGCAGCCAAGAGCTAAGGGCTAACTATGGCTACACCTTC
>TRBJ1-2|TRBV25-1|.|.
CASGGTQDGYTF
TGTGCCAGCGGCGGGACCCAAGATGGCTACACCTTC
>TRBJ2-2|TRBV24-1|.|.
CATSGSATGELFF
TGTGCCACCAGTGGTTCAGCCACCGGGGAGCTGTTTTTT
>TRBJ2-1|TRBV6-5|TRBD2|.
CASTPAGGANEQFF
TGTGCCAGCACCCCCGCGGGGGGCGCCAATGAGCAGTTCTTC
>TRBJ2-7|TRBV27|.|few
CASSPTGPAYEQYF
TGTGCCAGCAGTCCAACAGGCCCTGCCTACGAGCAGTACTTC
>TRBJ2-6|TRBV7-2|.|.
CASSLDRAGANVLTF
TGTGCCAGCAGCTTAGACAGGGCTGGGGCCAACGTCCTGACTTTC
>TRBJ2-3|TRBV29-1|TRBD2|once
CSVEALLPGGEPSDTQYF
TGCAGCGTTGAAGCCCTACTGCCGGGGGGGGAGCCGTCTGATACGCAGTATTTT
>TRBJ2-5|TRBV28|.|.
CASSFGGGLAETQYF
TGTGCCAGCAGTTTTGGGGGGGGGCTCGCAGAGACCCAGTACTTC
>TRBJ2-7|TRBV3-1/TRBV3-2|.|.
CASSLRQAYEQYF
TGTGCCAGCAGCCTCCGACAAGCCTACGAGCAGTACTTC
>TRBJ2-1|TRBV12-5|TRBD2|.
CASGLVLAGGPGEQFF
TGTGCTAGTGGTTTGGTGCTAGCGGGAGGGCCGGGTGAGCAGTTCTTC
>TRBJ2-7|TRBV7-6|.|.
CASSLPQGGYYEQYF
TGTGCCAGCAGCTTACCCCAGGGGGGGTACTACGAGCAGTACTTC
>TRBJ2-7|TRBV7-9|.|.
CASSLGQPSYEQYF
TGTGCCAGCAGCTTAGGACAGCCCTCCTACGAGCAGTACTTC
>TRBJ1-1|TRBV7-9|.|.
CASSVDRFEAFF
TGTGCCAGCAGCGTCGACAGGTTTGAAGCTTTCTTT
>TRBJ1-1|TRBV30|.|.
CAWRLATIYTEAFF
TGTGCCTGGAGGTTGGCCACAATTTACACTGAAGCTTTCTTT
>TRBJ1-2|TRBV27|TRBD1|.
CASSVLTGSYGYTF
TGTGCCAGCAGTGTCCTGACAGGGAGCTATGGCTACACCTTC
>TRBJ2-1|TRBV5-5|TRBD2|.
CASRPSGLEGEQFF
TGTGCCAGCAGACCGTCGGGACTAGAGGGTGAGCAGTTCTTC
>TRBJ2-7|TRBV6-5|.|.
CASSYSPGSSSYEQYF
TGTGCCAGCAGTTACTCCCCCGGATCGTCCTCCTACGAGCAGTACTTC
>TRBJ2-7|TRBV24-1|.|.
CATSPGHQYEQYF
TGTGCCACCAGCCCGGGACACCAATACGAGCAGTACTTC
>TRBJ2-6|TRBV5-1|.|.
CASSLGDTSGANVLTF
TGCGCCAGCAGCTTGGGGGACACCTCTGGGGCCAACGTCCTGACTTTC
>TRBJ1-5|TRBV19|TRBD1|.
CASSPGQGGFVNQPQHF
TGTGCCAGTAGTCCAGGGCAGGGGGGTTTCGTCAATCAGCCCCAGCATTTT
>TRBJ1-6|TRBV6-5|.|.
CASSYSGIRPNSPLHF
TGTGCCAGCAGTTACTCGGGTATTCGCCCCAATTCACCCCTCCACTTT
>TRBJ1-1|TRBV28|.|.
CASSLSPVNTEAFF
TGTGCCAGCAGTTTATCCCCGGTAAACACTGAAGCTTTCTTT
>TRBJ2-5|TRBV3-1/TRBV3-2|TRBD2|.
CASSQASGRETQYF
TGTGCCAGCAGCCAAGCGTCCGGGAGGGAGACCCAGTACTTC
>TRBJ1-1|TRBV12-3/TRBV12-4|.|few
CASSSGQNEAFF
TGTGCCAGCAGCTCAGGACAGAATGAAGCTTTCTTT
>TRBJ1-2|TRBV28|.|.
CASSLLIPQATNYGYTF
TGTGCCAGCAGTTTACTCATTCCACAGGCCACTAACTATGGCTACACCTTC
>TRBJ2-2|TRBV29-1|.|once
CSVDWSTTGELFF
TGCAGCGTTGACTGGAGCACGACCGGGGAGCTGTTTTTT
>TRBJ2-7|TRBV28|.|.
CASSGIREDSYEQYF
TGTGCCAGCAGTGGGATACGGGAAGATTCCTACGAGCAGTACTTC
>TRBJ1-2|TRBV7-9|TRBD1|.
CASSHVGTEVYGYTF
TGTGCCAGCAGCCACGTTGGGACAGAAGTTTATGGCTACACCTTC
>TRBJ2-5|TRBV2|.|.
CASSLLFQETQYF
TGTGCCAGCTCACTCCTCTTCCAAGAGACCCAGTACTTC
>TRBJ2-1|TRBV6-2/TRBV6-3|.|.
CASSYSMSGAPGQFF
TGTGCCAGCAGTTACTCGATGAGTGGGGCCCCCGGGCAGTTCTTC
>TRBJ1-4|TRBV28|TRBD1|.
CASSSGQLNEKLFF
TGTGCCAGCAGTTCGGGACAGCTTAATGAAAAACTGTTTTTT
>TRBJ1-1|TRBV27|.|.
CASSLVGSANTEAFF
TGTGCCAGCAGTTTAGTCGGCAGCGCGAACACTGAAGCTTTCTTT
>TRBJ2-7|TRBV5-1|.|.
CASSLGATDSEQYF
TGCGCCAGCAGCTTGGGGGCCACTGACAGCGAGCAGTACTTC
>TRBJ1-6|TRBV5-1|.|few
CASSFRSDSPLHF
TGCGCCAGCAGCTTTAGGTCCGACTCACCCCTCCACTTT
>TRBJ1-2|TRBV3-1/TRBV3-2|.|.
CASSQDYGYGYTF
TGTGCCAGCAGCCAAGATTACGGTTATGGCTACACCTTC
>TRBJ2-1|TRBV6-2/TRBV6-3|.|.
CASSLYNEQFF
TGTGCCAGCAGCCTATACAATGAGCAGTTCTTC
>TRBJ2-1|TRBV13|.|.
CASSLRTGISLNEQFF
TGTGCCAGCAGCTTACGGACGGGGATCAGCCTCAATGAGCAGTTCTTC
>TRBJ1-1|TRBV25-1|.|.
CASTWGSGTEAFF
TGTGCCAGCACATGGGGGAGCGGCACTGAAGCTTTCTTT
>TRBJ1-5|TRBV6-2/TRBV6-3|.|.
CASSYSYNRGIQPQHF
TGTGCCAGCAGTTACTCGTATAATCGTGGTATTCAGCCCCAGCATTTT
>TRBJ2-4|TRBV5-5|.|.
CASSPGLAKNIQYF
TGTGCCAGCAGCCCGGGACTAGCCAAAAACATTCAGTACTTC
>TRBJ1-1|TRBV6-1|.|.
CASSEVVSMNTEAFF
TGTGCCAGCAGTGAGGTTGTCAGTATGAACACTGAAGCTTTCTTT
>TRBJ1-6|TRBV5-4|.|.
CASSLDSFYNSPLHF
TGTGCCAGCAGCTTGGACTCGTTTTATAATTCACCCCTCCACTTT
>TRBJ2-3|TRBV11-2|.|.
CASSLFTGGASTDTQYF
TGTGCCAGCAGCTTATTCACGGGCGGGGCTAGCACAGATACGCAGTATTTT
>TRBJ2-7|TRBV28|TRBD1|.
CASSLPGTGGSYEQYF
TGTGCCAGCAGTTTACCCGGGACAGGGGGCTCCTACGAGCAGTACTTC
>TRBJ2-2|TRBV24-1|.|.
CATSGIQPSNTGELFF
TGTGCCACCAGTGGTATTCAACCATCGAACACCGGGGAGCTGTTTTTT
>TRBJ2-7|TRBV4-3|.|few
CASSQDLGYEQYF
TGCGCCAGCAGCCAAGATCTGGGTTACGAGCAGTACTTC
>TRBJ2-7|TRBV4-1|TRBD1|.
CASSQERGGRGYEQYF
TGCGCCAGCAGCCAAGAGAGGGGCGGCAGGGGGTACGAGCAGTACTTC
>TRBJ2-6|TRBV28|.|.
CASSQGLSGANVLTF
TGTGCCAGCAGCCAAGGCCTCTCTGGGGCCAACGTCCTGACTTTC
>TRBJ1-5|TRBV30|.|.
CAWSDGAKPQHF
TGTGCCTGGAGTGATGGGGCCAAGCCCCAGCATTTT
>TRBJ2-2|TRBV9|.|once
CASSSRVNGELFF
TGTGCCAGCAGCTCCAGGGTTAACGGGGAGCTGTTTTTT